What follows is one TCR beta chain and its context. The data were taken from a study of blood T cells in healthy people across ages. A second PCR of roughly 6 to 12 cycles used a sample-barcoded 5' primer and a J-beta primer mix. Each of the cDNA molecules was tagged by a template-switch adaptor with 12 random nucleotides. The yield of each sample was at least 2.5 million CDR3-containing paired-end reads. TCRdb reprocessed the 5' RACE reads with MiXCR, giving one entry per CDR3 protein. The data show some 1.5 million distinct CDR3 sequences, with approximately 39% seen just once and around 4% held by the top ten. The sample consisted of blood. This receptor was taken from a woman aged 18-35 years in good health.

CDR3 sequence (DNA): TGTGCCACCAGCATAAGGACTAGCGGGAGAAACGAGCAGTACTTC. It encodes CATSIRTSGRNEQYF. V is TRBV15 and J is TRBJ2-5; 13 bases map to TRBD2. The end of the DNA aligns better with TRBJ2-7, so the J call may be wrong. In germline, CDR1 is LNHNV, CDR2 YYDKDF (reference sequence). This CDR3 region has 15 residues.